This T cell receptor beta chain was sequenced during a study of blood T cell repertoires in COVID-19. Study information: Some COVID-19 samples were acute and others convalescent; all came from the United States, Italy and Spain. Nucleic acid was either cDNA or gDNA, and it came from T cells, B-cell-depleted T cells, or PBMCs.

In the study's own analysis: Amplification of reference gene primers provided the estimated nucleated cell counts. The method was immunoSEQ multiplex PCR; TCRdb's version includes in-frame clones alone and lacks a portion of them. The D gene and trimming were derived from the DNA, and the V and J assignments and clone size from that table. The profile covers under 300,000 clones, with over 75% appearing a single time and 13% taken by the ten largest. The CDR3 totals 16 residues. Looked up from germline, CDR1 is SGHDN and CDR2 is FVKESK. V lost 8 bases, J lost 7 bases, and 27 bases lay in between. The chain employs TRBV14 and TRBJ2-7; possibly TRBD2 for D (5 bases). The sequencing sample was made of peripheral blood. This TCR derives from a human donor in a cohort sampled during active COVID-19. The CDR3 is CASGPSSRRNRWEQYF. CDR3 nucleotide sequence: TGTGCCAGCGGCCCTTCTAGCAGACGAAACCGGTGGGAGCAGTACTTC.